This entry lists 21 T cell receptor beta chains sequenced from one sample in a study of vaccination and CD4 T cells after COVID-19. Treatment here: roughly nine-day PBMC culture with coronavirus spike peptide pools or control peptides (ViraFEST assay). An Oncomine TCR Beta short-read assay was used to sequence the DNA from cultured CD4+ T cells. TCRdb re-analysed the PCR reads in MiXCR, keeping a single row per CDR3 protein. The sample carries around 13,000 distinct CDR3 sequences, 36% recorded once. Their antigens are not known. The source material was cultured CD4+ T cells from blood. These receptors were collected from a human donor with COVID-19.

The genes are TRBV7-2 and TRBJ2-7; D possibly matches TRBD1 or TRBD2 (5 bases each). Trimming shortened V by 5 bases and J by 1 base, and 15 bases separated the two germline ends. Germline-derived CDR1 and CDR2 are SGHTA and FQGNSA. The CDR3 covers 15 residues. Here the CDR3 reads CASSPEGPGSYEQYF. In DNA, the CDR3 is TGTGCCAGCAGCCCCGAGGGGCCAGGGTCCTACGAGCAGTACTTC.

This chain joins TRBV19 and TRBJ2-7, with TRBD1 matching 7 bases. There are 15 residues in the CDR3. Germline V gene sequence: CDR1 LNHDA, CDR2 SQIVND (reference sequence). With V trimmed by 10 bases and J by 1 base, 13 bases remained unmatched. CDR3 sequence reads: CATIHRAGGSYEQYF. CDR3 coding DNA: TGTGCCACCATCCACAGGGCAGGGGGTTCCTACGAGCAGTACTTC. The full variable domain, in which reference TRBV19 and TRBJ2-7 provide the parts outside the CDR3, is DGGITQSPKYLFRKEGQNVTLSCEQNLNHDAMYWYRQDPGQGLRLIYYSQIVNDFQKGDIAEGYSVSREKKESFPLTVTSAQKNPTAFYLCATIHRAGGSYEQYFGPGTRLTVT.

This clonotype has only a few counts. CDR3 bases: TGTGCCAGCAGCTCGAGGTCTGCAACTAATGAAAAACTGTTTTTT. Its protein is CASSSRSATNEKLFF. The chain has TRBV7-9 and TRBJ1-4; D unclear. Germline V gene sequence: CDR1 SEHNR, CDR2 FQNEAQ (reference sequence). The CDR3 sequence is 15 residues long. Trimming shortened V by 4 bases and J by 0 bases, and 9 bases separated the two germline ends.

The chain couples TRBV11-3 to TRBJ2-7; D ambiguous. Germline-derived CDR1 and CDR2 are SGHNT and YENEEA. V was shortened by 0 bases and J by 3 bases, with 9 bases between the two germline ends. The CDR3 has 14 residues. The CDR3 sequence: CASSLDGRSYEQYF. The DNA for the CDR3 is TGTGCCAGCAGCTTAGACGGCAGGAGCTACGAGCAGTACTTC.

Only a few counts were recorded for this clonotype. V and J are TRBV28 and TRBJ2-6; D is possibly TRBD1 (5 bases). The CDR3 contains 16 residues. V was shortened by 4 bases and J by 1 base, with 11 bases between the two germline ends. Germline V gene lookup returns CDR1 MDHEN and CDR2 SYDVKM. The CDR3 loop is CASSSPGSSGANVLTF. The CDR3 coding sequence is TGTGCCAGCAGTTCGCCAGGGTCGTCTGGGGCCAACGTCCTGACTTTC. The whole variable domain, filled in from reference TRBV28 and TRBJ2-6, reads DVKVTQSSRYLVKRTGEKVFLECVQDMDHENMFWYRQDPGLGLRLIYFSYDVKMKEKGDIPEGYSVSREKKERFSLILESASTNQTSMYLCASSSPGSSGANVLTFGAGSRLTVL.

The rearrangement uses TRBV7-6 and TRBJ2-2, with 7 bases lining up with TRBD2. J was trimmed by 4 bases and V by 7 bases; bases with no gene match: 12. This CDR3 has 16 residues. The germline gives CDR1 SGHVS, CDR2 FNYEAQ. The CDR3 protein is CASTLIGEGGTGELFF. The CDR3 bases are TGTGCCAGCACTCTCATTGGGGAGGGAGGCACCGGGGAGCTGTTTTTT.

This chain uses TRBV7-3 with TRBJ2-2, with TRBD2 matching 11 bases. Germline-derived CDR1 and CDR2 are SGHTA and FQGTGA. V shed 7 bases and J 0 bases; nucleotides not matched to a gene: 4. CDR3 length: 16 amino acids. CDR3 sequence: CASTISGGANTGELFF. As DNA, the CDR3 is TGTGCCAGCACCATTAGCGGGGGGGCGAACACCGGGGAGCTGTTTTTT.

The J gene is TRBJ2-7, the V gene TRBV6-5; D possibly corresponds to TRBD1 (5 bases). The CDR3 is made up of 15 amino acids. Trimming removed 2 bases at V and 5 bases at J, with 16 bases between. The germline V gene encodes CDR1 MNHEY and CDR2 SVGAGI. For the CDR3, the DNA is TGTGCCAGCAGTTACGGTCAGGGAATCATCAACGAGCAGTACTTC. As protein: CASSYGQGIINEQYF.

This clonotype showed up just a few times. The chain has TRBV6-1 and TRBJ1-5; D is unresolved. This CDR3 has 17 amino acids. Per germline, CDR1 MNHNS and CDR2 SASEGT. V was clipped by 4 bases and J by 6 bases, with 22 bases between them. The CDR3 protein is CASSGSESPRGIQPQHF. In DNA form, the CDR3 reads TGTGCCAGCAGTGGATCGGAGAGCCCGCGGGGAATTCAGCCCCAGCATTTT.

The chain uses TRBV5-5 and TRBJ2-7; D unresolved. CDR1 is SGHKS, CDR2 YYEKEE, per germline (reference sequence). The CDR3 totals 14 residues. Trimming removed 0 bases from V and 2 bases from J, with 9 bases in between. DNA for the CDR3: TGTGCCAGCAGCTTGGAGGTGTCCCCCTACGAGCAGTACTTC. Protein product: CASSLEVSPYEQYF.

The gene calls are TRBV15 and TRBJ1-1; no clear D gene. Looked up from germline, CDR1 is LNHNV and CDR2 is YYDKDF (reference sequence). The germline V and J ends were trimmed by 4 bases and 1 base, with 4 bases remaining between them. The CDR3 has 12 amino acids. The CDR3 DNA follows: TGTGCCACCAGCACCGGGAACACTGAAGCTTTCTTT. It specifies CATSTGNTEAFF.

The rearrangement joins TRBV7-2 to TRBJ2-3; D may be TRBD2 (5 bases). The germline V gene encodes CDR1 SGHTA and CDR2 FQGNSA. V was clipped by 2 bases and J by 1 base, with 10 bases between them. The CDR3 is 15 amino acids. The DNA of the CDR3 is TGTGCCAGCAGCTTATCGCCCGGGGGCACAGATACGCAGTATTTT. It codes for CASSLSPGGTDTQYF.

This clonotype was seen a few times. The V gene is TRBV19, the J gene TRBJ2-3; D is ambiguous. The CDR3 length is 14 residues. V was cut by 3 bases and J by 0 bases, with 7 bases left in between. Germline-derived CDR1 and CDR2 are LNHDA and SQIVND (reference sequence). The CDR3 is CASSIGSSTDTQYF. CDR3 coding DNA: TGTGCCAGTAGTATCGGCAGTAGCACAGATACGCAGTATTTT.

The chain recombines TRBV4-1 with TRBJ2-2, with TRBD2 as a possible D gene (7 bases). This CDR3 has 18 amino acids. Germline CDR1 and CDR2: MGHRA and YSYEKL. The V gene lost 3 bases and the J gene lost 7 bases, with 24 bases spanning the gap. In nucleotides, the CDR3 is TGCGCCAGCAGCCATGGGAAGGGGGGGGCCCCTCTTATCGGGGAGCTGTTTTTT. Translated, it gives CASSHGKGGAPLIGELFF.

This clonotype was counted between two and nine times. This chain links TRBV11-2 with TRBJ1-2; a weak D match, TRBD1 (6 bases). V shed 5 bases and J shed 5 bases, with 12 bases lying between them. The CDR3 spans 13 residues. Germline V gives CDR1 SGHAT, CDR2 FQNNGV. DNA for the CDR3: TGTGCCAGCAGCGCCGGACAGAAATATGGCTACACCTTC. This encodes CASSAGQKYGYTF.

V gene TRBV5-1 combines with J gene TRBJ2-1; TRBD2 agrees at 8 bases. The CDR3 runs 16 residues. J was trimmed by 0 bases and V by 3 bases; bases with no gene match: 5. The V gene's germline CDR1 is SGHRS and CDR2 YFSETQ. Here the CDR3 reads CASSSRSGDSYNEQFF. CDR3 DNA sequence: TGCGCCAGCAGCTCCCGTAGCGGGGACTCCTACAATGAGCAGTTCTTC.

A few counts support this clonotype. The V gene is TRBV7-2, the J gene TRBJ2-3, with 9 positions matching TRBD2. V gave up 4 bases and J gave up 5 bases; unmatched junction bases: 13. CDR1 SGHTA and CDR2 FQGNSA come from the germline V gene. The CDR3 consists of 17 residues. This CDR3 reads CASSSGTKAGGLDTQYF. The DNA of the CDR3 is TGTGCCAGCAGCTCCGGGACAAAGGCGGGGGGGCTAGATACGCAGTATTTT.

This clonotype was observed a few times. The chain links TRBV11-3 to TRBJ2-7, with D perhaps assigned TRBD1 or TRBD2 (6 bases each). V lost 5 bases and J 5 bases, leaving 22 bases between the germline ends. CDR3 length: 16 residues. CDR1 is SGHNT, CDR2 YENEEA, per germline. DNA for the CDR3: TGTGCCAGCAGCCCAGGAGGGGCAGGGGTAACTAACGAGCAGTACTTC. Protein sequence: CASSPGGAGVTNEQYF.

J is TRBJ1-6 and V is TRBV2, with D possibly TRBD1 on 5 matching bases. Between the trimmed V and J ends, which lost 2 bases and 7 bases, there was a span of 15 bases. The CDR3 is made up of 16 amino acids. The germline V gene has CDR1 SNHLY and CDR2 FYNNEI. Written as DNA, the CDR3 is TGTGCCAGCAGTGAATCGGCGGCAGGGCGCAATTCACCCCTCCACTTT. This sequence encodes CASSESAAGRNSPLHF.

This clonotype has only a few counts. V is TRBV24-1 and J is TRBJ1-1; no firm D call. The V end lost 2 bases, the J end lost 1 base, and 10 bases lay between the germline ends. Germline V gives CDR1 KGHDR, CDR2 SFDVKD. The CDR3 spans 15 residues. The DNA for the CDR3 is TGTGCCACCAGTGATTCGCAGGTGCCGAACACTGAAGCTTTCTTT. Residues: CATSDSQVPNTEAFF.

This clonotype is judged medium-sized. This sequence joins TRBV27 and TRBJ1-1, with 9 bases identical to TRBD1. Germline V gives CDR1 MNHEY, CDR2 SMNVEV (reference sequence). The trim removed 6 bases at V and 1 base at J, leaving 0 bases unmatched. CDR3 length equals 13 residues. CDR3 sequence: CASRGQGNTEAFF. Here the CDR3 DNA reads TGTGCCAGCAGGGGACAGGGGAACACTGAAGCTTTCTTT.